This T cell receptor beta chain was identified during a study of response to subunit inactivated influenza vaccine. CDR1 and CDR2 from the germline V gene are SQVTM and ANQGSEA. The CDR3 loop spans 15 amino acids. V dropped 3 bases and J dropped 1 base, with 14 bases sitting between them. TCRdb fed the RT-PCR reads into MiXCR, producing one record per CDR3 protein. The sample shows under 550,000 distinct CDR3 sequences, less than 7.5% of them seen only once. This clonotype was picked up a small number of times. The rearrangement links TRBV29-1 to TRBJ2-3, with a tentative D call TRBD2 (6 bases). Sequencing was performed on PBMCs from blood, taken less than 30 months after vaccination. This TCR derives from a man in his fifties or sixties who received an inactivated influenza vaccine. The CDR3 is CSVDRAREGTDTQYF. CDR3 coding DNA: TGCAGCGTTGACCGCGCCAGGGAGGGCACAGATACGCAGTATTTT.